This T cell receptor (beta chain) was obtained from a study of blood T cell repertoires in COVID-19. Study at large: Nucleic acid was either cDNA or gDNA, and it came from T cells, B-cell-depleted T cells, or PBMCs.

This CDR3 spans 21 amino acids. CDR1 is KGHDR and CDR2 is SFDVKD in the germline V gene. The repertoire was sequenced with immunoSEQ multiplex PCR; TCRdb's copy has only in-frame clones and lacks some. The sample shows over 200,000 clones, 86% of them seen only once. A word on this clone: The junction departs from germline at one end; a sequencing error may be responsible.

The clonotype originates from a woman under 40 who had recovered from COVID-19. The genes are TRBV24-1 and TRBJ2-1; 10 nucleotides agree with TRBD2. Source material: peripheral blood. The CDR3 sequence is CATRDNVLAGAGTVIINKQFF. CDR3 DNA: TGTGCCACCAGAGACAACGTGCTAGCGGGGGCAGGTACAGTGATTATCAATAAGCAGTTCTTC.